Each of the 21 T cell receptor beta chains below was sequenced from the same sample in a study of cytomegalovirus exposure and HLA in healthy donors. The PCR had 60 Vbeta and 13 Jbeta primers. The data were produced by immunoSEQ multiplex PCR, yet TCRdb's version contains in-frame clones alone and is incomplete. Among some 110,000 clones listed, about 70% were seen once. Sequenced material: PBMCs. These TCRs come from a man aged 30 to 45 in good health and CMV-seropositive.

This chain's CDR3 is CASSSNSGGNTGELFF. The CDR3, as DNA: TGTGCCAGCAGCTCTAATAGCGGGGGGAACACCGGGGAGCTGTTTTTT. The rearrangement uses TRBV7-3 and TRBJ2-2; 9 bases match TRBD2. Germline-derived CDR1 and CDR2 are SGHTA and FQGTGA. V was pared by 4 bases and J by 1 base, with 4 bases of the junction left unmatched. CDR3 length equals 16 residues.

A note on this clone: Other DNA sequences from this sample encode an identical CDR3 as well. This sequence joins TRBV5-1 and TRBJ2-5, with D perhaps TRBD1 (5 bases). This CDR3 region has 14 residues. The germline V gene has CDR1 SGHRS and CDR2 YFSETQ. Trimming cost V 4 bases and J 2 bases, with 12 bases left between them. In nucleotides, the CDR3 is TGCGCCAGCAGCCTCGGACAAGTACAAGAGACCCAGTACTTC. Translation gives CASSLGQVQETQYF.

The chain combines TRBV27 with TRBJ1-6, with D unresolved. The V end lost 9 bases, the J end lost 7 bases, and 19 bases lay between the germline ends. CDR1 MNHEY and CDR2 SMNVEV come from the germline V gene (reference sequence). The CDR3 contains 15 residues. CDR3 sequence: CASSRWGRENSPLHF. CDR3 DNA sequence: TGTGCCAGTTCAAGATGGGGTAGGGAGAATTCACCCCTCCACTTT.

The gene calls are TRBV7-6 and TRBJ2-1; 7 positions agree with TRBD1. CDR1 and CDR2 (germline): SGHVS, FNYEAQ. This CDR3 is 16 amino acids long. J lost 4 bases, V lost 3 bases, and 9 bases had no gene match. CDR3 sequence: CASSFSPGQEYNEQFF. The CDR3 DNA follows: TGTGCCAGCAGCTTCAGTCCAGGACAGGAGTACAATGAGCAGTTCTTC.

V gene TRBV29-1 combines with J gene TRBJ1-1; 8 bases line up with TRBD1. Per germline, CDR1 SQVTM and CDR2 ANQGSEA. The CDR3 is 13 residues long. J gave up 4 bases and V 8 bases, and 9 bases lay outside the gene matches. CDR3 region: CSTTGGTGTEAFF. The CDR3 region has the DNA TGCAGCACTACAGGGGGGACGGGCACTGAAGCTTTCTTT.

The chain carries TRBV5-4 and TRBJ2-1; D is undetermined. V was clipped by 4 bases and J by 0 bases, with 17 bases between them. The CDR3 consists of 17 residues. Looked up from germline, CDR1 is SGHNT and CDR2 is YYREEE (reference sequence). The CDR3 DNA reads TGTGCCAGCAGCCCACGGGTCCGCCCAAGCTCCTACAATGAGCAGTTCTTC. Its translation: CASSPRVRPSSYNEQFF.

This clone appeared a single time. The CDR3 region is CASSVYSRGYTF. The CDR3 coding sequence is TGTGCCAGCAGCGTTTACAGTCGTGGCTACACCTTC. The rearrangement links TRBV6-1 to TRBJ1-2; D is undetermined. Trimming stripped 6 bases from V and 7 bases from J, with 12 bases between. The CDR3 runs 12 residues. Germline V gene lookup returns CDR1 MNHNS and CDR2 SASEGT.

The DNA of the CDR3 is TGTGCCAGCAGTCTCGGACAGGGAACCTACGAGCAGTACTTC. Its translation: CASSLGQGTYEQYF. The chain recombines TRBV6-6 with TRBJ2-7; 8 bases map to TRBD1. V was pared by 5 bases and J by 2 bases, with 5 bases of the junction left unmatched. Germline V gene data show CDR1 as MNHNY and CDR2 as SVGAGI (reference sequence). The CDR3 spans 14 residues.

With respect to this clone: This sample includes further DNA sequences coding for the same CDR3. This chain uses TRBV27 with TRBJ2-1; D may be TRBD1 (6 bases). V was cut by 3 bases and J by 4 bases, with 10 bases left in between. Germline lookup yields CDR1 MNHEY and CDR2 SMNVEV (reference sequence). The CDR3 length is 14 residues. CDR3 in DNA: TGTGCCAGCAGTTTGGGGGCAGGGTACAATGAGCAGTTCTTC. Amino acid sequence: CASSLGAGYNEQFF.

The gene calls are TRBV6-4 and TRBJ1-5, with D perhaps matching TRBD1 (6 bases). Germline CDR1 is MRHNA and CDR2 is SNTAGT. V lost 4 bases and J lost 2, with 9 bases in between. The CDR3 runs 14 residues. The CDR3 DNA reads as TGTGCCAGCAGTGCAGGGGACGGCAATCAGCCCCAGCATTTT. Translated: CASSAGDGNQPQHF.

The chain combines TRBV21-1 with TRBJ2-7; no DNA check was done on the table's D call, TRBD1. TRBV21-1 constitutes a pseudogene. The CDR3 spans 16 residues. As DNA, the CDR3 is TGTGCCAGCAGCAAAGACGCGACAGGGGTCTCCTACGAGCAGTACTTC. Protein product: CASSKDATGVSYEQYF.

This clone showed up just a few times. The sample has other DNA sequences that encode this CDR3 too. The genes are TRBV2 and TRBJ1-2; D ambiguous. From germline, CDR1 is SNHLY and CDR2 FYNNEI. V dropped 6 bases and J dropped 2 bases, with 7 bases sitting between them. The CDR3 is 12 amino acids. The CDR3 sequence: CASSPENYGYTF. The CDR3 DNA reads TGTGCCAGCAGCCCCGAGAACTATGGCTACACCTTC.

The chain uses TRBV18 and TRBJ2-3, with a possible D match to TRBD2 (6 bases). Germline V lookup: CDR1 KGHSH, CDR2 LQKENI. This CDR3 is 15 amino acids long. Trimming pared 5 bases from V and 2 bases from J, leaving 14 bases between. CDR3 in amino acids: CASSRGDSYTDTQYF. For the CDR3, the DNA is TGTGCCAGCTCAAGAGGGGACTCCTACACAGATACGCAGTATTTT.

CDR3 nucleotides: TGCAGGGGGACAGGGGCCCCACTTACTAGGACTGAAGCTTTCTTT. As protein: CRGTGAPLTRTEAFF. The rearrangement links TRBV29-1 to TRBJ1-1, with 10 bases aligning to TRBD1. Germline assignment: CDR1 SQVTM and CDR2 ANQGSEA. The CDR3 loop spans 15 amino acids.

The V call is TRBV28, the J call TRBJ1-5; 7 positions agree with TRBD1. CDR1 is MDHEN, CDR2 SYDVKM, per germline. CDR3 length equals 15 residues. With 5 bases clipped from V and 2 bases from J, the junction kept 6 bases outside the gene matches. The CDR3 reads CASSESGTGNQPQHF. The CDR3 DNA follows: TGTGCCAGCAGTGAATCCGGGACAGGCAATCAGCCCCAGCATTTT.

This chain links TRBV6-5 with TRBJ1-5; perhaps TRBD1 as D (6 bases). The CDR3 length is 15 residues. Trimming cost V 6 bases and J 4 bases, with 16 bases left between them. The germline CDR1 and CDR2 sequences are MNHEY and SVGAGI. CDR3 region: CASRFPLTGNQPQHF. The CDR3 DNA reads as TGTGCCAGCAGATTCCCTCTCACAGGGAATCAGCCCCAGCATTTT.

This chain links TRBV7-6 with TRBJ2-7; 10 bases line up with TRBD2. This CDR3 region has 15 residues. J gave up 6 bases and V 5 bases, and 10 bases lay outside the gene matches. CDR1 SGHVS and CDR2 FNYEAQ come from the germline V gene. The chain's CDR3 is CASSPQSSGGREQYF. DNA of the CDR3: TGTGCCAGCAGCCCCCAGTCTAGCGGGGGCCGCGAGCAGTACTTC.

CDR3 sequence: CASSFLTVNSPLHF. The CDR3 nucleotides read TGTGCCAGCAGCTTTTTGACAGTCAATTCACCCCTCCACTTT. This chain connects TRBV7-2 to TRBJ1-6; the D gene is possibly TRBD1 (5 bases). Trimming shortened V by 3 bases and J by 7 bases, and 10 bases separated the two germline ends. CDR3 length equals 14 residues. CDR1 SGHTA and CDR2 FQGNSA come from the germline V gene.

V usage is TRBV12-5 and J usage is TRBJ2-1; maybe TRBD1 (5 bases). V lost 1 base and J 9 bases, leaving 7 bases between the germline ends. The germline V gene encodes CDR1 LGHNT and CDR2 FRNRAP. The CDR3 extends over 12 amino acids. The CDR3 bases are TGTGCTAGTGGTTTGGAAGACAGTGAGCAGTTCTTC. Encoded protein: CASGLEDSEQFF.

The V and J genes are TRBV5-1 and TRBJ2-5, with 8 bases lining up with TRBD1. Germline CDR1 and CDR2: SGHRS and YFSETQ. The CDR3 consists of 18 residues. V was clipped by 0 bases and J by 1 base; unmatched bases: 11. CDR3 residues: CASSLAGGTGPFQETQYF. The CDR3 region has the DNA TGCGCCAGCAGCTTGGCAGGGGGGACAGGCCCATTCCAAGAGACCCAGTACTTC.

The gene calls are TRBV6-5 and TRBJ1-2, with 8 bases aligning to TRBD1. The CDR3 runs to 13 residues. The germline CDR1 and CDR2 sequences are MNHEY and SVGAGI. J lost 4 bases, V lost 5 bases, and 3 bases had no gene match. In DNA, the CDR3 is TGTGCCAGCAGTGCGACAGGGGCCTATGGCTACACCTTC. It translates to CASSATGAYGYTF.